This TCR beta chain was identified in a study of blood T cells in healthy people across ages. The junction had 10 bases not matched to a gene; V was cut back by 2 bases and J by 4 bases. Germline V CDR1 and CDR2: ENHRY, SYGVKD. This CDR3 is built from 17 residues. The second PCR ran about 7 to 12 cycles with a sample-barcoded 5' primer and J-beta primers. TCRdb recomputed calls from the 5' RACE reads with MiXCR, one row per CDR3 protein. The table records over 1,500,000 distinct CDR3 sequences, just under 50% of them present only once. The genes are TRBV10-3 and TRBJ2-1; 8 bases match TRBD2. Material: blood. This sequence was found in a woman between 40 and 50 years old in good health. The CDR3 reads CAISELERGPRYNEQFF. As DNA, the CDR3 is TGTGCCATCAGTGAGCTGGAGCGGGGGCCACGATACAATGAGCAGTTCTTC.